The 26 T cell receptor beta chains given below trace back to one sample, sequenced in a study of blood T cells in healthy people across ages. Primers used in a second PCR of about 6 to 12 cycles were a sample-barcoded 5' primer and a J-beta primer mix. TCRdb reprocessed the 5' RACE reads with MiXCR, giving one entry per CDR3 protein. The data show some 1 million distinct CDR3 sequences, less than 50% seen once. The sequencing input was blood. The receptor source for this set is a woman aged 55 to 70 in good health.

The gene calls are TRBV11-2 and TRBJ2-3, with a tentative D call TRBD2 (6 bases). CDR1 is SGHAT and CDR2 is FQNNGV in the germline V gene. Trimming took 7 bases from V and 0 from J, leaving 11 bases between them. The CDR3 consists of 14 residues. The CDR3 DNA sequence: TGTGCCAGCATCGAGCGGGTTAGCACAGATACGCAGTATTTT. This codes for CASIERVSTDTQYF.

The CDR3 protein is CSARRLRLGDEQYF. CDR3 DNA: TGCAGTGCTAGAAGGTTGAGACTAGGTGACGAGCAGTACTTC. The gene calls are TRBV20-1 and TRBJ2-7; perhaps TRBD2 as D (6 bases). Germline lookup yields CDR1 DFQATT and CDR2 SNEGSKA (reference sequence). This CDR3 has 14 amino acids. V shed 2 bases and J shed 5 bases, with 16 bases lying between them.

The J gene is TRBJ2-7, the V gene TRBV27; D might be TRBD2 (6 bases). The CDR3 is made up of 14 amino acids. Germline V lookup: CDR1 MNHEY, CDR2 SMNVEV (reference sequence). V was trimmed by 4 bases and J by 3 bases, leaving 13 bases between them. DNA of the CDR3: TGTGCCAGCAGTTACGGGATGGGAGGCTACGAGCAGTACTTC. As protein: CASSYGMGGYEQYF.

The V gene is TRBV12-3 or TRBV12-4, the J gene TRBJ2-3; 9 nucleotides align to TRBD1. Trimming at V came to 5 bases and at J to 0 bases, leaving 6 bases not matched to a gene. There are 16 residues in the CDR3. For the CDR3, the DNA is TGTGCCAGCAGTCGCGCCGGGACAGGGAGCACAGATACGCAGTATTTT. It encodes CASSRAGTGSTDTQYF.

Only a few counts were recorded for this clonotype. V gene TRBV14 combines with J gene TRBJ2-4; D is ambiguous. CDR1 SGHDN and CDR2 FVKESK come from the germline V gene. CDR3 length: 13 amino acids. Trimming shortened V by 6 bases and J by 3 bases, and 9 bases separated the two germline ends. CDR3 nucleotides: TGTGCCAGCAGGGGTGTGGGCAAAAACATTCAGTACTTC. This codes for CASRGVGKNIQYF.

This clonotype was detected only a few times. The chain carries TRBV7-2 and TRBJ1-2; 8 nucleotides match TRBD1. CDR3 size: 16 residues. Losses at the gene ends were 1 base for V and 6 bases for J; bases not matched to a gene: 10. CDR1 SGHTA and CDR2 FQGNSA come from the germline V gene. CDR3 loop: CASSLGGFRGPNGYTF. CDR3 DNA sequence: TGTGCCAGCAGCTTAGGTGGTTTCAGGGGGCCGAATGGCTACACCTTC.

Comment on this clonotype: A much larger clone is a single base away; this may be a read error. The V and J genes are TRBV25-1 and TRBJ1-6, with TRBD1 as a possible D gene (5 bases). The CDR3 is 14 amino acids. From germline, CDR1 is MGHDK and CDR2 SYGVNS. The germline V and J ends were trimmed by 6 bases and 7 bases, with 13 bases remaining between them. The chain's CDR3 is CASRDSPWNSPLHF. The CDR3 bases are TGTGCCAGCAGAGACAGTCCTTGGAATTCACCCCTCCACTTT.

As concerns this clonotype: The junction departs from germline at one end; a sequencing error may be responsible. The chain's CDR3 is CASLGTGINTEAFF. The CDR3 DNA reads TGTGCCAGCCTCGGGACAGGGATTAACACTGAGGCTTTCTTT. The chain has TRBV28 and TRBJ1-1; 9 bases match TRBD1. Germline V gene data show CDR1 as MDHEN and CDR2 as SYDVKM. The CDR3 sequence is 14 residues long.

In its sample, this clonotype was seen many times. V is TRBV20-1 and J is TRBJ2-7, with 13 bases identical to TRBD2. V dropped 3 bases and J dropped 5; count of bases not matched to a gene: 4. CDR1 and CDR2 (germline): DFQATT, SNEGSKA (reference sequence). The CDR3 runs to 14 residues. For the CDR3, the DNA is TGCAGTGCTAGGGGACTAGCGGGATTACACGAGCAGTACTTC. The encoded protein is CSARGLAGLHEQYF.

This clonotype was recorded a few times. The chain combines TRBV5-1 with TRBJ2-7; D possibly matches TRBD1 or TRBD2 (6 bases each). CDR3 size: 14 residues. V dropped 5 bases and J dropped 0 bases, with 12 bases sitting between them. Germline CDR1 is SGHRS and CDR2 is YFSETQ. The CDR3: CASSTEGGSYEQYF. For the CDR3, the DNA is TGCGCCAGCAGTACCGAGGGGGGCTCCTACGAGCAGTACTTC.

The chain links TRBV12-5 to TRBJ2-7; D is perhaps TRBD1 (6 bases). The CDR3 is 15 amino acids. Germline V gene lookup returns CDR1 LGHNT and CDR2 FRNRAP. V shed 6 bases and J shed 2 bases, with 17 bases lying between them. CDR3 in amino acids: CASGPPGVVTYEQYF. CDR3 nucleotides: TGTGCTAGTGGACCTCCAGGGGTTGTCACCTACGAGCAGTACTTC.

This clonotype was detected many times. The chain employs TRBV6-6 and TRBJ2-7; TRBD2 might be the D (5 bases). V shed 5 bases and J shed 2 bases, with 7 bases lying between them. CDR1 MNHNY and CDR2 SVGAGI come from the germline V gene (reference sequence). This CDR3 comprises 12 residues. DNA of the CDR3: TGTGCCAGCAGTCCGACTACCTACGAGCAGTACTTC. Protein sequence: CASSPTTYEQYF.

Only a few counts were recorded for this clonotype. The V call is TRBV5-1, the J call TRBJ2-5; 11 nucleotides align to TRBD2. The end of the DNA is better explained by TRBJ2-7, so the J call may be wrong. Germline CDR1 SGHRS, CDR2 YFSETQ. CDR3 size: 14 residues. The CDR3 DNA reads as TGCGCCAGCAGCTCGGAACTAGCGGGAGTCGAGCAGTACTTC. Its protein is CASSSELAGVEQYF.

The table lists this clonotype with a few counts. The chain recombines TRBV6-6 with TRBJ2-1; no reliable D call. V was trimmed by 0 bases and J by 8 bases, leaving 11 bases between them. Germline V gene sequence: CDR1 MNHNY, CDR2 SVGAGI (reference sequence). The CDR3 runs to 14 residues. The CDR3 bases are TGTGCCAGCAGTTACTCCACAGAACGGGATGAGCAGTTCTTC. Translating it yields CASSYSTERDEQFF.

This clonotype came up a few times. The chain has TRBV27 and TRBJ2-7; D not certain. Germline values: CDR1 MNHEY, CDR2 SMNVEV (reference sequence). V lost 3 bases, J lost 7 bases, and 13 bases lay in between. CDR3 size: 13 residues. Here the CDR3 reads CASSFGPDGEQYF. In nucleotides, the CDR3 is TGTGCCAGCAGTTTTGGGCCCGACGGGGAGCAGTACTTC.

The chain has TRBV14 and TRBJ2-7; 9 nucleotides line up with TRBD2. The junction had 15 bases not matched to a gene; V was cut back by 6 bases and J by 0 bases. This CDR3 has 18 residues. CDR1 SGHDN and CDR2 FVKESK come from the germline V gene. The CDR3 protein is CASSFNLAGSSISYEQYF. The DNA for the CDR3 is TGTGCCAGCAGTTTCAACCTAGCGGGATCGTCCATCTCCTACGAGCAGTACTTC.

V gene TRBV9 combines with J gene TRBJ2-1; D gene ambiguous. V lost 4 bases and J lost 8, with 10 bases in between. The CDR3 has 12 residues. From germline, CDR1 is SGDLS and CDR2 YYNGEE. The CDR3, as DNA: TGTGCCAGCAGCCCCCCCCTTGATGAGCAGTTCTTC. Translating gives CASSPPLDEQFF.

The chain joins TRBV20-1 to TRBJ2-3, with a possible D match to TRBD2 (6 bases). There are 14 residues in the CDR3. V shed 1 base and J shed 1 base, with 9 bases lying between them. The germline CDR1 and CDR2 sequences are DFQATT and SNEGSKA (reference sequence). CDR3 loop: CSARASAGTDTQYF. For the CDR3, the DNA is TGCAGTGCTAGAGCTAGCGCTGGCACAGATACGCAGTATTTT.

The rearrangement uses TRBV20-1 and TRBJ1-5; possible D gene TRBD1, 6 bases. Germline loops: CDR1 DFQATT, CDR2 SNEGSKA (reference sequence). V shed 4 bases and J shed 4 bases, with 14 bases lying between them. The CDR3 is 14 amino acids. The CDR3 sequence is CSATGQLRNQPQHF. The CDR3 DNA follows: TGCAGTGCTACTGGACAGCTACGAAATCAGCCCCAGCATTTT.

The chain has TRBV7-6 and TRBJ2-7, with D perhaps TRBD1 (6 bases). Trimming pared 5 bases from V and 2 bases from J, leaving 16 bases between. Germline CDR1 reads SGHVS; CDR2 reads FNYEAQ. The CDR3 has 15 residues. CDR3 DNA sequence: TGTGCCAGCAGCCCCTGGGCAGGGGTGACCTACGAGCAGTACTTC. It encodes CASSPWAGVTYEQYF. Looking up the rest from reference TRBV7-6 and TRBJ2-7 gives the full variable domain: GAGVSQSPRYKVTKRGQDVALRCDPISGHVSLYWYRQALGQGPEFLTYFNYEAQQDKSGLPNDRFSAERPEGSISTLTIQRTEQRDSAMYRCASSPWAGVTYEQYFGPGTRLTVT.

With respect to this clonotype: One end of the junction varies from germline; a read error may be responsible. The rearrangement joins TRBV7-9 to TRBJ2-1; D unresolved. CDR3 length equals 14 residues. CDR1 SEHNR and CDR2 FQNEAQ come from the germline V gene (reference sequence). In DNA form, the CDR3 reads TGCGCCAGCAGCTTAGGGTCTTTGGGTAATGAGCGGTTCTTC. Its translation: CASSLGSLGNERFF.

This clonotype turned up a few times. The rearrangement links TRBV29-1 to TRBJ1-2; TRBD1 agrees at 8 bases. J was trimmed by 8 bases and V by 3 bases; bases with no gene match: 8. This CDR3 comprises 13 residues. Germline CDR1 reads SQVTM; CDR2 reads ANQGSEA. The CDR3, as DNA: TGCAGCGTTGACCCGACAGGGGCCGGAGGCTACACCTTC. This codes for CSVDPTGAGGYTF.

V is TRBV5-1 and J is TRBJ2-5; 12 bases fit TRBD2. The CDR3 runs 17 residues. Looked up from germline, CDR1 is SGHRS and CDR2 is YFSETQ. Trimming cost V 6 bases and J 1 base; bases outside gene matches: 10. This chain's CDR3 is CASNLRTSGNIQETQYF. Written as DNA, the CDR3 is TGCGCCAGCAACCTACGGACTAGCGGGAACATCCAAGAGACCCAGTACTTC. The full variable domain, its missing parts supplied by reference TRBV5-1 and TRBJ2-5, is KAGVTQTPRYLIKTRGQQVTLSCSPISGHRSVSWYQQTPGQGLQFLFEYFSETQRNKGNFPGRFSGRQFSNSRSEMNVSTLELGDSALYLCASNLRTSGNIQETQYFGPGTRLLVL.

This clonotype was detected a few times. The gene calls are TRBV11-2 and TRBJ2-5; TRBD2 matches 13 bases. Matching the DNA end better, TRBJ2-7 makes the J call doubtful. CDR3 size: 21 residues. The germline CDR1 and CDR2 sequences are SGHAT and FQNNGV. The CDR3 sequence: CASSLGAGGKPGLAGTYEQYF. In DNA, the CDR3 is TGTGCCAGCAGCTTAGGGGCAGGGGGCAAACCGGGACTAGCGGGAACCTACGAGCAGTACTTC.

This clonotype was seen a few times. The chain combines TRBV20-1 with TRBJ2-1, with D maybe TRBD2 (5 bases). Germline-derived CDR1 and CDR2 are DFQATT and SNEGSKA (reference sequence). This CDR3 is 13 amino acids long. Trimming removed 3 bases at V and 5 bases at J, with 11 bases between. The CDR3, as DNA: TGCAGTGCTAGTAAGCTAGCCCACAATGAGCAGTTCTTC. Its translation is CSASKLAHNEQFF.

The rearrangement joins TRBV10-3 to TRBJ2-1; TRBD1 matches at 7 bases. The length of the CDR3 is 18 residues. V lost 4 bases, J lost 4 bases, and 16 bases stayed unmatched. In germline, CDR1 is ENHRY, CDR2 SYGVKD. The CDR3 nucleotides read TGTGCCATCAGTGGGGGGAATCCGGACAGGCGGCTTTACAATGAGCAGTTCTTC. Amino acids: CAISGGNPDRRLYNEQFF.